These 20 T cell receptor beta chains share one sample of origin, sequenced in a study of CD8 T cells in Susac syndrome. RNA amounts of 0.5 to 1 ug underwent reverse transcription with random hexamers. Via MiXCR, TCRdb re-called the immunoSEQ multiplex PCR reads, giving one row per CDR3 protein. The data show approximately 130,000 distinct CDR3 sequences, less than 95% seen once. Sequenced input: CD4+ T cells from PBMCs. These receptors were obtained from a human donor in good health.

This clonotype was seen only once. In DNA, the CDR3 is TGTGCCAGCAGCTTGATGTTAGCGGGATCAGGTGGAGACATTCAGTACTTC. It encodes CASSLMLAGSGGDIQYF. This sequence joins TRBV5-4 and TRBJ2-4; TRBD2 aligns across 8 bases. Germline-derived CDR1 and CDR2 are SGHNT and YYREEE (reference sequence). V dropped 1 base and J dropped 8; count of bases not matched to a gene: 14. This CDR3 spans 17 amino acids.

V gene TRBV24-1 combines with J gene TRBJ2-3, with TRBD1 matching over 9 bases. The germline V gene has CDR1 KGHDR and CDR2 SFDVKD. Trimming removed 4 bases from V and 3 bases from J; junction bases left unmatched: 10. The CDR3 loop spans 17 amino acids. CDR3 nucleotide sequence: TGTGCCACCAGTGACCGACAGGGGGTTGGTGATACAGATACGCAGTATTTT. This encodes CATSDRQGVGDTDTQYF.

The J gene is TRBJ2-3, the V gene TRBV3-1; D not resolved. The CDR3 totals 16 residues. CDR1 and CDR2 (germline): LGHDT, YNNKEL (reference sequence). V dropped 0 bases and J dropped 0 bases, with 10 bases sitting between them. Here the CDR3 reads CASSQDPGKSTDTQYF. The CDR3 region has the DNA TGTGCCAGCAGCCAAGATCCCGGAAAAAGCACAGATACGCAGTATTTT.

The chain is built from TRBV29-1 and TRBJ2-1; 8 bases agree with TRBD1. Germline assignment: CDR1 SQVTM and CDR2 ANQGSEA. The CDR3 consists of 13 residues. Germline trimming cut 7 bases from V and 2 bases from J; bases unmatched to any gene: 4. The CDR3 region is CSAGTGAYNEQFF. The CDR3 region has the DNA TGCAGCGCTGGGACAGGAGCCTACAATGAGCAGTTCTTC.

The DNA of the CDR3 is TGCAGTGCTGCCCTAGCGGGGTCCTACGAGCAGTACTTC. This codes for CSAALAGSYEQYF. The V call is TRBV20-1, the J call TRBJ2-7; TRBD2 matches at 9 bases. CDR3 length equals 13 residues. Germline V gene data show CDR1 as DFQATT and CDR2 as SNEGSKA (reference sequence). The junction had 3 bases not matched to a gene; V was cut back by 5 bases and J by 1 base.

V is TRBV7-2 and J is TRBJ2-1; D remains unclear. The CDR3 runs 11 residues. The germline CDR1 and CDR2 sequences are SGHTA and FQGNSA. Trimming shortened V by 5 bases and J by 9 bases, and 8 bases separated the two germline ends. CDR3 in DNA: TGTGCCAGCAGCATACTAAGTGAGCAGTTCTTC. Its translation: CASSILSEQFF. The full variable domain, in which reference TRBV7-2 and TRBJ2-1 provide the parts outside the CDR3, is GAGVSQSPSNKVTEKGKDVELRCDPISGHTALYWYRQSLGQGLEFLIYFQGNSAPDKSGLPSDRFSAERTGGSVSTLTIQRTQQEDSAVYLCASSILSEQFFGPGTRLTVL.

This clonotype was seen just once. The rearrangement uses TRBV5-6 and TRBJ2-5, with D possibly being TRBD2 (6 bases). The V end was cut by 2 bases, the J end by 5 bases, with 13 bases between. The V gene's germline CDR1 is SGHDT and CDR2 YYEEEE. This CDR3 comprises 14 residues. The CDR3 DNA is TGTGCCAGCAGCTTTGTGGGGGGAGGCGAGACCCAGTACTTC. Its translation: CASSFVGGGETQYF. The variable domain in full, with the rest retrieved from reference TRBV5-6 and TRBJ2-5, is DAGVTQSPTHLIKTRGQQVTLRCSPKSGHDTVSWYQQALGQGPQFIFQYYEEEERQRGNFPDRFSGHQFPNYSSELNVNALLLGDSALYLCASSFVGGGETQYFGPGTRLLVL.

The CDR3 region has the DNA TGTGCCAGCAGCTTATCGCGGCCCCTTACGGGTGGCTACACCTTC. This encodes CASSLSRPLTGGYTF. This chain uses TRBV13 with TRBJ1-2; no clear D gene. The germline V gene encodes CDR1 PRHDT and CDR2 FYEKMQ (reference sequence). Trimming took 2 bases from V and 7 from J, leaving 17 bases between them. CDR3 length: 15 residues.

The chain joins TRBV20-1 to TRBJ2-1, with 7 bases that match TRBD2. CDR1 and CDR2 from the germline V gene are DFQATT and SNEGSKA (reference sequence). This CDR3 is 15 amino acids long. Losses at the gene ends were 0 bases for V and 3 bases for J; bases not matched to a gene: 5. The CDR3 region has the DNA TGCAGTGCTAGAGATGTGGCGGGAGACTACAATGAGCAGTTCTTC. Residues: CSARDVAGDYNEQFF.

This clonotype came up once. V is TRBV18 and J is TRBJ1-1; TRBD1 might be the D (5 bases). CDR3 length equals 14 residues. The germline V gene has CDR1 KGHSH and CDR2 LQKENI. Between the trimmed V and J ends, which lost 3 bases and 0 bases, there was a span of 8 bases. For the CDR3, the DNA is TGTGCCAGCTCACCGGGACGGGTGAACACTGAAGCTTTCTTT. The encoded protein is CASSPGRVNTEAFF.

This clonotype is a singleton in its sample. V usage is TRBV5-5 and J usage is TRBJ2-1; D is uncertain. V gave up 5 bases and J gave up 7 bases, with 10 bases separating them. This CDR3 region has 12 residues. The germline CDR1 and CDR2 sequences are SGHKS and YYEKEE (reference sequence). CDR3 in DNA: TGTGCCAGCAGTCGGGCCAGGAATGAGCAGTTCTTC. Translating gives CASSRARNEQFF.

The rearrangement joins TRBV20-1 to TRBJ2-1, with TRBD2 identical over 10 bases. Germline assignment: CDR1 DFQATT and CDR2 SNEGSKA (reference sequence). The junction had 6 bases not matched to a gene; V was cut back by 4 bases and J by 3 bases. This CDR3 has 15 amino acids. For the CDR3, the DNA is TGCAGTGCTAAACAGAGCGGGAGGGTCTACAATGAGCAGTTCTTC. Its protein is CSAKQSGRVYNEQFF.

In its sample, this clonotype was seen once. The chain combines TRBV30 with TRBJ1-1; D remains unclear. Germline-derived CDR1 and CDR2 are GTSNPN and SVGIG (reference sequence). V lost 3 bases to trimming and J lost 0 bases, with 11 bases between them. This CDR3 has 14 amino acids. CDR3: CAWSIQTMNTEAFF. The CDR3 bases are TGTGCCTGGAGCATACAGACCATGAACACTGAAGCTTTCTTT.

The rearrangement uses TRBV27 and TRBJ1-2; a weak D match, TRBD1 (5 bases). V gave up 2 bases and J gave up 8 bases, with 24 bases separating them. This CDR3 is 17 amino acids long. Germline V gene lookup returns CDR1 MNHEY and CDR2 SMNVEV (reference sequence). The CDR3 is CASSLRGRGELVGGYTF. The CDR3 region has the DNA TGTGCCAGCAGTTTAAGGGGTCGAGGGGAACTTGTGGGGGGCTACACCTTC.

V is TRBV7-9 and J is TRBJ2-3; D call uncertain. CDR1 and CDR2 (germline): SEHNR, FQNEAQ (reference sequence). This CDR3 region has 15 residues. Trimming removed 0 bases from V and 0 bases from J, with 7 bases in between. Written as DNA, the CDR3 is TGTGCCAGCAGCTTAGCCCTGCTGAGCACAGATACGCAGTATTTT. Encoded protein: CASSLALLSTDTQYF.

The V gene is TRBV12-3 or TRBV12-4, the J gene TRBJ1-6; D not resolved. The CDR3 is made up of 14 amino acids. The germline V and J ends were trimmed by 5 bases and 7 bases, with 12 bases remaining between them. The CDR3 DNA reads as TGTGCCAGCAGTATCGGACTGGGGAATTCACCCCTCCACTTT. Its translation: CASSIGLGNSPLHF.

The J gene is TRBJ1-2, the V gene TRBV2, with a weak D call TRBD1 (5 bases). Trimming removed 6 bases from V and 4 bases from J, with 18 bases in between. The CDR3 runs 15 residues. Germline lookup yields CDR1 SNHLY and CDR2 FYNNEI. CDR3 sequence (DNA): TGTGCCAGCAGGCCAGGGTTGACTTCGGCCTATGGCTACACCTTC. Translated: CASRPGLTSAYGYTF.

The rearrangement uses TRBV29-1 and TRBJ2-7; 9 bases align to TRBD2. The CDR3 has 12 residues. Trimming took 8 bases from V and 5 from J; bases not matched to a gene: 7. Per germline, CDR1 SQVTM and CDR2 ANQGSEA. CDR3 sequence reads: CSISGSGHEQYF. The DNA for the CDR3 is TGCAGCATTAGCGGGAGCGGTCACGAGCAGTACTTC.

This chain joins TRBV3-1 and TRBJ1-1; the D is unclear. CDR1 is LGHDT, CDR2 YNNKEL, per germline (reference sequence). This CDR3 region has 15 residues. The V end was cut by 3 bases, the J end by 2 bases, with 13 bases between. The CDR3: CASSQLPGPNTEAFF. The CDR3 nucleotides read TGTGCCAGCAGCCAGCTCCCGGGTCCTAACACTGAAGCTTTCTTT.

The V and J genes are TRBV4-2 and TRBJ2-1; 10 bases map to TRBD2. The germline V gene encodes CDR1 LGHNA and CDR2 YNFKEQ. Trimming cost V 4 bases and J 10 bases; bases outside gene matches: 7. The CDR3 covers 14 residues. As DNA, the CDR3 is TGTGCCAGCAGCCGGACTAGCGGAGGTTCGGAGCAGTTCTTC. It yields the protein CASSRTSGGSEQFF.